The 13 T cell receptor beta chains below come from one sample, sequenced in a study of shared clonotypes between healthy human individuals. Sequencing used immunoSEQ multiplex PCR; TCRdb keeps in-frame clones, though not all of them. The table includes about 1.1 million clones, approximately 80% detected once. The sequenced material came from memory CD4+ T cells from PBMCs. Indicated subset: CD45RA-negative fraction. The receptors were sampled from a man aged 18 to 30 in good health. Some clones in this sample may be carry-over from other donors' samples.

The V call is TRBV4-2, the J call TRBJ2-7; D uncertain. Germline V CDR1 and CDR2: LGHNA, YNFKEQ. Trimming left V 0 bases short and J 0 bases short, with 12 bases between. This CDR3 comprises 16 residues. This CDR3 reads CASSQDREVGSYEQYF. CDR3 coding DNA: TGTGCCAGCAGCCAAGATAGGGAAGTGGGCTCCTACGAGCAGTACTTC.

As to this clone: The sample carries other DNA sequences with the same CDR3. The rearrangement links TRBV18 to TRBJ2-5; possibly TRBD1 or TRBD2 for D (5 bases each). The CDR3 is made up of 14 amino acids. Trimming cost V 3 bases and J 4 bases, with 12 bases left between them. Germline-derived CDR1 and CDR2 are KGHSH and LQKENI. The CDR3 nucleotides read TGTGCCAGCTCACCGCCCGGGACCAGAGAGACCCAGTACTTC. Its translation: CASSPPGTRETQYF.

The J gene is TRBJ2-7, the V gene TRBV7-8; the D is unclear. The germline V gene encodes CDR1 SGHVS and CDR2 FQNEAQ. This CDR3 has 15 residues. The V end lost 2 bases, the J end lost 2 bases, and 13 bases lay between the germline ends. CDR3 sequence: CASSLNGGPAYEQYF. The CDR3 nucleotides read TGTGCCAGCAGCTTAAATGGCGGACCCGCCTACGAGCAGTACTTC.

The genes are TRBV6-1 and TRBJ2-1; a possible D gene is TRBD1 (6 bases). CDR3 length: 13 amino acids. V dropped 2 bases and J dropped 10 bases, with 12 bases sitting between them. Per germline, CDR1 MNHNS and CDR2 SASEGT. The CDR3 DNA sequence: TGTGCCAGCAGTGAAACAGGGCCGGGAGAGCAGTTCTTC. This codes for CASSETGPGEQFF.

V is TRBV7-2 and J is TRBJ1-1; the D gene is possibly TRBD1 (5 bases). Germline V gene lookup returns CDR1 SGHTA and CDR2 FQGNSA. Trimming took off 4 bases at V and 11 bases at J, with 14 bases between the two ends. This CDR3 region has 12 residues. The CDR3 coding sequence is TGTGCCAGCAGCTCCCCCGGGACGACGGCTTTCTTT. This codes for CASSSPGTTAFF.

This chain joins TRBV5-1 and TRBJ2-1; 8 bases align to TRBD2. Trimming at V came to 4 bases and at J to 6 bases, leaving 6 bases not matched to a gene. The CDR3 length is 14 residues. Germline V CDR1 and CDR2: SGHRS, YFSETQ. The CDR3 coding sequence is TGCGCCAGCAGCGGAGCGGGAGTTCGCAATGAGCAGTTCTTC. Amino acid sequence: CASSGAGVRNEQFF. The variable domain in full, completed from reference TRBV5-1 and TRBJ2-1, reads KAGVTQTPRYLIKTRGQQVTLSCSPISGHRSVSWYQQTPGQGLQFLFEYFSETQRNKGNFPGRFSGRQFSNSRSEMNVSTLELGDSALYLCASSGAGVRNEQFFGPGTRLTVL.

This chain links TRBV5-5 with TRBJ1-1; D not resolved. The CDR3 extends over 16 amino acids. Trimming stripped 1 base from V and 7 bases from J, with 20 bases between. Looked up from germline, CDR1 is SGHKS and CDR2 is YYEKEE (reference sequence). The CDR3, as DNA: TGTGCCAGCAGCTTGAACGTAAGGGCGCCCGGGAGTGAAGCTTTCTTT. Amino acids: CASSLNVRAPGSEAFF.

This CDR3 reads CASSARSGGSATNEKLFF. The CDR3 nucleotides are TGTGCCAGCAGTGCCCGGAGCGGGGGGAGCGCAACTAATGAAAAACTGTTTTTT. This chain uses TRBV27 with TRBJ1-4; possible D gene TRBD1, 5 bases. CDR1 and CDR2 from the germline V gene are MNHEY and SMNVEV (reference sequence). The CDR3 is 18 residues long. Trimming stripped 5 bases from V and 0 bases from J, with 19 bases between.

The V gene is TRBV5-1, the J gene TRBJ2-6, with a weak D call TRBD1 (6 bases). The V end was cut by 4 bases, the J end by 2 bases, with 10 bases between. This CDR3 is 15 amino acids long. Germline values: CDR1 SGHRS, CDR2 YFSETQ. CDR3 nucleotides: TGCGCCAGCAGCGCCACAGGGCCTGGGGCCAACGTCCTGACTTTC. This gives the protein CASSATGPGANVLTF.

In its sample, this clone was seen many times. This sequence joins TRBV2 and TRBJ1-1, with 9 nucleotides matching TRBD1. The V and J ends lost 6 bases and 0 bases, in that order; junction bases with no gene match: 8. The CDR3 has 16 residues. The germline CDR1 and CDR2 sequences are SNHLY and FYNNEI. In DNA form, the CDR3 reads TGTGCCAGCAGACCCGGGGACAGGGAATTGAACACTGAAGCTTTCTTT. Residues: CASRPGDRELNTEAFF.

The CDR3 sequence: CASSGRVGRRDEKLFF. CDR3 bases: TGTGCCAGCAGCGGCAGGGTTGGGCGAAGGGATGAAAAACTGTTTTTT. The chain has TRBV11-2 and TRBJ1-4; D might be TRBD1 (5 bases). The CDR3 runs to 16 residues. Looked up from germline, CDR1 is SGHAT and CDR2 is FQNNGV. The ends were cut back, 5 bases at V and 6 bases at J, with 19 bases in the middle.

DNA of the CDR3: TGTGCCAGTTCCCAGGGGCAGGGACGGTATGGCTACACCTTC. Translating gives CASSQGQGRYGYTF. The genes are TRBV28 and TRBJ1-2; perhaps TRBD1 as D (6 bases). Germline assignment: CDR1 MDHEN and CDR2 SYDVKM. V gave up 9 bases and J gave up 5 bases, with 19 bases separating them. The CDR3 runs 14 residues.

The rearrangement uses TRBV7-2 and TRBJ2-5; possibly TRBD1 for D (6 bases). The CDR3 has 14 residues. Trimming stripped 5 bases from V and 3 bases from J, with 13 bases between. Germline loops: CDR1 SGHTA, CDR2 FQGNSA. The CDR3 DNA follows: TGTGCCAGCAGCCCAGGACAGTCCAAAGAGACCCAGTACTTC. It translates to CASSPGQSKETQYF.